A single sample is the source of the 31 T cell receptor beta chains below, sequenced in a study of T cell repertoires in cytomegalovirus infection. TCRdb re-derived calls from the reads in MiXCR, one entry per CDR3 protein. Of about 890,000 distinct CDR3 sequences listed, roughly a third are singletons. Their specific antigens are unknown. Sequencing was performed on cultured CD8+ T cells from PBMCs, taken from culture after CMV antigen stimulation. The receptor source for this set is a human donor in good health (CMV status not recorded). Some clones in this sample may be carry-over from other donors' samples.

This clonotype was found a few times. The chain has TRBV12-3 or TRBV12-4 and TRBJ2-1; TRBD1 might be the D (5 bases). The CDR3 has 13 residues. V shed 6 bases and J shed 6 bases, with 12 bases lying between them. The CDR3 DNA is TGTGCCAGCAGCCTACAGGTATCCAATGAGCAGTTCTTC. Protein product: CASSLQVSNEQFF.

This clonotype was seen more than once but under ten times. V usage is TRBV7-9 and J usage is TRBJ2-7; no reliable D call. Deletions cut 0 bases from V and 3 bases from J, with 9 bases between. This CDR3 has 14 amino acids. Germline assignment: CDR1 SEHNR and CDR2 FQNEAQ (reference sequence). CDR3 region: CASSLAGELYEQYF. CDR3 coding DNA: TGTGCCAGCAGCTTAGCTGGGGAACTCTACGAGCAGTACTTC.

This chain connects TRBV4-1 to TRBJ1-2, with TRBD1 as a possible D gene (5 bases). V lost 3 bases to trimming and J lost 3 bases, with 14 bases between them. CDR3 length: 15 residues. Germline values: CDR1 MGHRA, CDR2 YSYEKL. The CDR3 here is CASSQVMDTDYGYTF. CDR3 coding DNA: TGCGCCAGCAGCCAGGTTATGGACACCGACTATGGCTACACCTTC.

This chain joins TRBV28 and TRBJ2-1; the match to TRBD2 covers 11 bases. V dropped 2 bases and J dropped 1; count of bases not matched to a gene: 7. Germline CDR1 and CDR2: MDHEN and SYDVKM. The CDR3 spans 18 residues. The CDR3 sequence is CASSLGLAGGGSYNEQFF. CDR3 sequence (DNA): TGTGCCAGCAGTTTAGGGCTAGCGGGAGGAGGGTCCTACAATGAGCAGTTCTTC.

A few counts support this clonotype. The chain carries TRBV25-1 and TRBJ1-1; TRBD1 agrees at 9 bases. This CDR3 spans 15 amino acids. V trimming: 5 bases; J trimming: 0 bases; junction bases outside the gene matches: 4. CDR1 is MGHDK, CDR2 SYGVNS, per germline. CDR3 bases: TGTGCCAGCAGTACGACAGGGGGGATGAACACTGAAGCTTTCTTT. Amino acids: CASSTTGGMNTEAFF.

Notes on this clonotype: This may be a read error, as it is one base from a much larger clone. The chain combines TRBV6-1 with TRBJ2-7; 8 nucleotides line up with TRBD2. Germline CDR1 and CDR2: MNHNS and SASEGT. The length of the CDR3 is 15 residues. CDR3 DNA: TGTGCCAGCAGTGAACAGCGGGGGAGCTCCTACAAGCAGTACTTC. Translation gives CASSEQRGSSYKQYF.

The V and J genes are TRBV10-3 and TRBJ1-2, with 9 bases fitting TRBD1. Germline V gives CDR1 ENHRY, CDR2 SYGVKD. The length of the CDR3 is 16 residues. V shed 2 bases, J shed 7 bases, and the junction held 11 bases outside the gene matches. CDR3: CAISEPITGGGGGYTF. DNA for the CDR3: TGTGCCATCAGTGAGCCCATTACAGGGGGCGGCGGTGGCTACACCTTC.

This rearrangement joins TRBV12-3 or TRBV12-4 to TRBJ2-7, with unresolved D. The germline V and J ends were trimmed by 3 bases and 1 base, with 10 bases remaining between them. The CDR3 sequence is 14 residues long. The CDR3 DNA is TGTGCCAGCAGTTTGTGGATATCTTCCTACGAGCAGTACTTC. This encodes CASSLWISSYEQYF.

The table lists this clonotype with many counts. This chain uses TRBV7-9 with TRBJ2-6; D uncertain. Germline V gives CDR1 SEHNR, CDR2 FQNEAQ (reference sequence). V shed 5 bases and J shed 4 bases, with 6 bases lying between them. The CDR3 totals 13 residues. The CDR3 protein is CASSQAGANVLTF. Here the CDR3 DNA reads TGTGCCAGCAGCCAAGCCGGGGCCAACGTCCTGACTTTC.

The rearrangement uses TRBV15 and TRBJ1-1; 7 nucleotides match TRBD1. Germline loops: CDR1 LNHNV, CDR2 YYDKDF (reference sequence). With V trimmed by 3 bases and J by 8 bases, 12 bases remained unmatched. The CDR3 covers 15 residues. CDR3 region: CATSRRDSRTREAFF. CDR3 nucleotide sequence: TGTGCCACCAGCAGGAGGGACAGCCGCACAAGGGAAGCTTTCTTT.

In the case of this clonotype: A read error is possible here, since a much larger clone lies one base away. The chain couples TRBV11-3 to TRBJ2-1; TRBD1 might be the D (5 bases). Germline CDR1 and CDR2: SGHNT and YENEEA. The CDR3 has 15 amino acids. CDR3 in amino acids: CAGSLVMAARDEQFF. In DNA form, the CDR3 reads TGTGCCGGCAGCTTAGTAATGGCAGCCAGGGATGAGCAGTTCTTC.

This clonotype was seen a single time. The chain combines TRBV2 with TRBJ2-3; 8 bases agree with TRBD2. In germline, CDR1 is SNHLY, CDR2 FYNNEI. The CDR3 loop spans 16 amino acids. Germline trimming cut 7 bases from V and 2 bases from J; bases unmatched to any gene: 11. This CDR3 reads CASIEGAGGDTDTQYF. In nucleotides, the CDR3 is TGTGCCAGCATCGAAGGGGCGGGGGGAGACACAGATACGCAGTATTTT.

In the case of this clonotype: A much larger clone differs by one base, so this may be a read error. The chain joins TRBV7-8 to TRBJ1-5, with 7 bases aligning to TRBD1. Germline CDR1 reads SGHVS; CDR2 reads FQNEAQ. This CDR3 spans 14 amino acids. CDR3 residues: CANSSGTVLQPQHF. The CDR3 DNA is TGTGCCAACAGCTCTGGGACAGTTTTACAGCCCCAGCATTTT.

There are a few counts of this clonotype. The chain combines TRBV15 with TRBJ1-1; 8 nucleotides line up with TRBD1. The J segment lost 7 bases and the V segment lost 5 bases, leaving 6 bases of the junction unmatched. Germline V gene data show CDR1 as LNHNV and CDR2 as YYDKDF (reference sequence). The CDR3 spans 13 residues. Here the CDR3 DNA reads TGTGCCACCAGCCATTACACAGGGGGTGAAGCTTTCTTT. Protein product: CATSHYTGGEAFF.

This CDR3 is CASSALTGTEAFF. The CDR3 nucleotides are TGTGCCAGCAGTGCTCTCACTGGAACTGAAGCTTTCTTT. J is TRBJ1-1 and V is TRBV3-1; D uncertain. V lost 6 bases and J lost 5, with 13 bases in between. CDR3 size: 13 residues. Germline CDR1 LGHDT, CDR2 YNNKEL (reference sequence). The entire variable domain, with the rest obtained from reference TRBV3-1 and TRBJ1-1, is as follows: DTAVSQTPKYLVTQMGNDKSIKCEQNLGHDTMYWYKQDSKKFLKIMFSYNNKELIINETVPNRFSPKSPDKAHLNLHINSLELGDSAVYFCASSALTGTEAFFGQGTRLTVV.

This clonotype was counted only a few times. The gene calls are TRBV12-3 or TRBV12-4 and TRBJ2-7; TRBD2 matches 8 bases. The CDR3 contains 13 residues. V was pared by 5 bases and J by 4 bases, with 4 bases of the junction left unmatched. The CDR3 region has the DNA TGTGCCAGCAGTGTGACTAGCGTGTACGAGCAGTACGTC. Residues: CASSVTSVYEQYV.

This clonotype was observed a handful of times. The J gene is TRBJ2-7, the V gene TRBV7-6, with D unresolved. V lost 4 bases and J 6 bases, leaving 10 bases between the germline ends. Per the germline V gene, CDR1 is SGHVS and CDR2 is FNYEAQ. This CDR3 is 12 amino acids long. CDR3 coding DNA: TGTGCCAGCAGCTCTCGCGATGGCGAGCAGTACTTC. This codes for CASSSRDGEQYF.

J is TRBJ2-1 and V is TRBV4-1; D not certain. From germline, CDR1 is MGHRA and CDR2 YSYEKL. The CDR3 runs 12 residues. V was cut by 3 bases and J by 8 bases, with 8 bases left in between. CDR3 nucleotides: TGCGCCAGCAGCCACCAAAACTATGAGCAGTTCTTC. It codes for CASSHQNYEQFF.

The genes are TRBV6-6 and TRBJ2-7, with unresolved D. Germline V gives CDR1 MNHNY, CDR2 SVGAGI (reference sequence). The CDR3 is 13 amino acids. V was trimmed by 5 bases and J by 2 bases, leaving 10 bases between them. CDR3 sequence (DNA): TGTGCCAGCAGTGCTAAGTGGCCCTACGAGCAGTACTTC. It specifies CASSAKWPYEQYF.

The CDR3 sequence is CASSLPSGGPGEQFF. The CDR3 bases are TGTGCCAGCAGCTTGCCGAGCGGGGGCCCCGGGGAGCAGTTCTTC. The gene calls are TRBV7-9 and TRBJ2-1; 8 bases line up with TRBD2. Germline CDR1 is SEHNR and CDR2 is FQNEAQ (reference sequence). The ends lost 3 bases at V and 10 bases at J; junction bases unmatched: 11. The CDR3 has 15 residues.

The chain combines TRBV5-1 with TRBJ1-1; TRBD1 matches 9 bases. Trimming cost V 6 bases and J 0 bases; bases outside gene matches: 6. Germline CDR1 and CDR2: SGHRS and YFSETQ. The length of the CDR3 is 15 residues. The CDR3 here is CASNRDRELNTEAFF. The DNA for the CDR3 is TGCGCCAGCAACCGGGACAGGGAGTTGAACACTGAAGCTTTCTTT.

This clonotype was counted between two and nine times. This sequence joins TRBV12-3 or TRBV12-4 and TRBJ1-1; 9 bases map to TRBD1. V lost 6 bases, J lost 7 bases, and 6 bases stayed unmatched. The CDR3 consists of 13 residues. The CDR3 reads CASSPTGGGEAFF. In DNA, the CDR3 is TGTGCCAGCAGCCCAACAGGGGGCGGTGAAGCTTTCTTT.

This chain's CDR3 is CASSVSGTSGNEQFF. CDR3 DNA sequence: TGTGCCAGCAGCGTATCCGGGACTAGCGGCAATGAGCAGTTCTTC. The genes are TRBV9 and TRBJ2-1; the match to TRBD2 covers 11 bases. The V gene end was trimmed by 1 base and the J gene end by 6 bases; junction bases not matched to a gene: 3. This CDR3 contains 15 residues. The V gene's germline CDR1 is SGDLS and CDR2 YYNGEE. Using reference TRBV9 and TRBJ2-1 for the parts outside the CDR3, the full variable domain is DSGVTQTPKHLITATGQRVTLRCSPRSGDLSVYWYQQSLDQGLQFLIQYYNGEERAKGNILERFSAQQFPDLHSELNLSSLELGDSALYFCASSVSGTSGNEQFFGPGTRLTVL.

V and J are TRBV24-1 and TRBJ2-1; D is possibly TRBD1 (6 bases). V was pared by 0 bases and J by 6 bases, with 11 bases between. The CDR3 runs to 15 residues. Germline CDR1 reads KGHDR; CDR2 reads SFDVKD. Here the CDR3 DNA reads TGTGCCACCAGTGATTTGGGCAGGGGTCCCAATGAGCAGTTCTTC. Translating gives CATSDLGRGPNEQFF.

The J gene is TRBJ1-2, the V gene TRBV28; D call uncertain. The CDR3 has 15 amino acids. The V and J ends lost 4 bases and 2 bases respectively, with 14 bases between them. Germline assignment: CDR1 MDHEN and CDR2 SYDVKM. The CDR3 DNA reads TGTGCCAGCAGTTCTCCCGACGGTCTAAACTATGGCTACACCTTC. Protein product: CASSSPDGLNYGYTF.

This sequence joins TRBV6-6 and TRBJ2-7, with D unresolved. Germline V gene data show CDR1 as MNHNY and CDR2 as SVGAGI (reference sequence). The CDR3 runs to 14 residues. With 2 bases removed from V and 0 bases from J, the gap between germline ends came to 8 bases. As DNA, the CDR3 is TGTGCCAGCAGTTACGGCCTCCTCTCCTACGAGCAGTACGTC. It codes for CASSYGLLSYEQYV.

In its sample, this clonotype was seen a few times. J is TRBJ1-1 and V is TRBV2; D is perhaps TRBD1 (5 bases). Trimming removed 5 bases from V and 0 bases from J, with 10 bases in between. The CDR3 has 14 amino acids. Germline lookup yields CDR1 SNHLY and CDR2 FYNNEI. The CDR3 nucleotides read TGTGCCAGCAGTCTGGACACGATGAACACTGAAGCTTTCTTT. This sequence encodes CASSLDTMNTEAFF.

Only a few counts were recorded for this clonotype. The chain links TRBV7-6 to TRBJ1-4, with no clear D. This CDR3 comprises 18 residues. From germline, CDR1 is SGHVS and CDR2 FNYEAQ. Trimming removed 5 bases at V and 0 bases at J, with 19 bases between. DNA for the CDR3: TGTGCCAGCAGCGACACTCACGCCCGGGCCACAACTAATGAAAAACTGTTTTTT. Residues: CASSDTHARATTNEKLFF.

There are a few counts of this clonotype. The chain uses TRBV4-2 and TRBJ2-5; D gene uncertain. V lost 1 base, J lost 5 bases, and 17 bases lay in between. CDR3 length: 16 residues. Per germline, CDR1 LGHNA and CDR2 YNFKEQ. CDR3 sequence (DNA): TGTGCCAGCAGCCAAGTTCAGGACCCATTGGGGGAGACCCAGTACTTC. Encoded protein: CASSQVQDPLGETQYF.

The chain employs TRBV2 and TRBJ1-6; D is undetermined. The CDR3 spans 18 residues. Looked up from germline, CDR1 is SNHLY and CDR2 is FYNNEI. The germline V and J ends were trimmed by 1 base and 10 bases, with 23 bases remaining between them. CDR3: CASSEGRVWSPEVSPLHF. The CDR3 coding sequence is TGTGCCAGCAGTGAAGGTCGGGTCTGGTCCCCAGAAGTGTCACCCCTCCACTTT. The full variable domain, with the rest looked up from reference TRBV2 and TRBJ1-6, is EPEVTQTPSHQVTQMGQEVILRCVPISNHLYFYWYRQILGQKVEFLVSFYNNEISEKSEIFDDQFSVERPDGSNFTLKIRSTKLEDSAMYFCASSEGRVWSPEVSPLHFGNGTRLTVT.

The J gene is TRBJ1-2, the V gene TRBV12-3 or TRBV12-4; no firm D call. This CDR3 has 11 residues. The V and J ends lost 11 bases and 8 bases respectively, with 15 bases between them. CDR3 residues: CALIGPGGYTF. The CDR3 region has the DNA TGTGCCCTAATTGGCCCTGGGGGCTACACCTTC.